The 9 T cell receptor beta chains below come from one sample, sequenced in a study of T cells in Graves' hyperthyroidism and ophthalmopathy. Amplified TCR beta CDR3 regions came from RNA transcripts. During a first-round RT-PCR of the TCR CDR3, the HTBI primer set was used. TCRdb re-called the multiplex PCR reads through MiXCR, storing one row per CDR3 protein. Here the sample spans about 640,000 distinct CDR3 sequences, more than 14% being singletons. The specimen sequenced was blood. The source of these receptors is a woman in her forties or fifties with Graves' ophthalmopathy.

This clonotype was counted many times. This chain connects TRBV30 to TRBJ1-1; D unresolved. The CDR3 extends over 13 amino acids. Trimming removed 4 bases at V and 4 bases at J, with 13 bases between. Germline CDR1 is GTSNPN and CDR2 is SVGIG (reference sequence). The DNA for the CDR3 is TGTGCCTGGATTTCAGAGGTCGGCACTGAAGCTTTCTTT. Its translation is CAWISEVGTEAFF.

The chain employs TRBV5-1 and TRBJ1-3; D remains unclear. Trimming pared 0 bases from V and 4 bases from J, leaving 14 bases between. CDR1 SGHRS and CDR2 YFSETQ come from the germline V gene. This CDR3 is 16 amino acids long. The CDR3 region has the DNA TGCGCCAGCAGCTTGGACCGTGCAGATTTGGGAAACACCATATATTTT. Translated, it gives CASSLDRADLGNTIYF.

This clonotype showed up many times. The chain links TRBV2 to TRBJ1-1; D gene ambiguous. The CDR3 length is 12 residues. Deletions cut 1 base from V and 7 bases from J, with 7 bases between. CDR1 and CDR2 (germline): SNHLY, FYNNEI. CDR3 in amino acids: CASSEGGIEAFF. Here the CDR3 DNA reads TGTGCCAGCAGTGAAGGAGGGATTGAAGCTTTCTTT.

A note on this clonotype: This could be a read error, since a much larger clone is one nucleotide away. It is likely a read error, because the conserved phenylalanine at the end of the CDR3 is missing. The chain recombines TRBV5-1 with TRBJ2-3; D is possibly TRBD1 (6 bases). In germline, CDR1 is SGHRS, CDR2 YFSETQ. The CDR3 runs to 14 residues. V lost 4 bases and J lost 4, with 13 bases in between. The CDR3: CASSADNRADTQYS. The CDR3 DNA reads TGCGCCAGCAGCGCCGACAACAGGGCAGATACGCAGTATTCT.

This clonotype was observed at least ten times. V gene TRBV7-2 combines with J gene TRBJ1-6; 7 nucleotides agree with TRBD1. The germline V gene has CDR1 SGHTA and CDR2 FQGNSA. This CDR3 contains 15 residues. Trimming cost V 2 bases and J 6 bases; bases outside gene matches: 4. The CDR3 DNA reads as TGTGCCAGCAGCTTAATGACAGGGTCTAATTCACCCCTCCACTTT. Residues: CASSLMTGSNSPLHF.

CDR3: CSVADRAGANVLTF. The DNA of the CDR3 is TGCAGCGTTGCCGACAGGGCTGGGGCCAACGTCCTGACTTTC. This chain connects TRBV29-1 to TRBJ2-6; the match to TRBD1 covers 7 bases. CDR1 and CDR2 from the germline V gene are SQVTM and ANQGSEA. Losses at the gene ends were 4 bases for V and 2 bases for J; bases not matched to a gene: 2. The CDR3 has 14 residues.

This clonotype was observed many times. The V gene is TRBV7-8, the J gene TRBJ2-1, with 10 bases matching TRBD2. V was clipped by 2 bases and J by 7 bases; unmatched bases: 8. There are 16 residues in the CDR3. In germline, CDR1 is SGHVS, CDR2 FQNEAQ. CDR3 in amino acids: CASSLSLAGVANEQFF. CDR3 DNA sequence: TGTGCCAGCAGCTTAAGTCTAGCGGGAGTTGCTAATGAGCAGTTCTTC.

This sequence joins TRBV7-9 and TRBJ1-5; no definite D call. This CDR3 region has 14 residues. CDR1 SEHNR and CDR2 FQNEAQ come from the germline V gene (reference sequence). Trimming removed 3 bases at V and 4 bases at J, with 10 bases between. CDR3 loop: CASSFASGNQPQHF. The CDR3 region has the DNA TGTGCCAGCAGCTTCGCCTCAGGTAATCAGCCCCAGCATTTT.

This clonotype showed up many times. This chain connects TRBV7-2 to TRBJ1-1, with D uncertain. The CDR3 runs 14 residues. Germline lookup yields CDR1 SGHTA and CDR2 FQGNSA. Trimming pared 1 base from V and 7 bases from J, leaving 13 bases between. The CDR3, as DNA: TGTGCCAGCAGCTTAGATCCTTCGTCAGATGAAGCTTTCTTT. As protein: CASSLDPSSDEAFF.